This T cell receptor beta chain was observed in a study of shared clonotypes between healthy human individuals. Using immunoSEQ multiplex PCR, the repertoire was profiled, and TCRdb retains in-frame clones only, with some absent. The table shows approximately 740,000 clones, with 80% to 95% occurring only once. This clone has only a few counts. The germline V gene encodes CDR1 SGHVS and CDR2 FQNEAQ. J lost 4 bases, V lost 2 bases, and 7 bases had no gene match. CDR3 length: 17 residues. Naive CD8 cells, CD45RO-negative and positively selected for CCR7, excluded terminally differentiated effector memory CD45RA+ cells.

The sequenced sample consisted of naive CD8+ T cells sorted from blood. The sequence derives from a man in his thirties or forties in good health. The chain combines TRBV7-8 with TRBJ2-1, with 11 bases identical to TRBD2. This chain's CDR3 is CASSLSFSGRAYNEQFF. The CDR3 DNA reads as TGTGCCAGCAGCTTATCCTTTAGCGGGAGGGCTTACAATGAGCAGTTCTTC.